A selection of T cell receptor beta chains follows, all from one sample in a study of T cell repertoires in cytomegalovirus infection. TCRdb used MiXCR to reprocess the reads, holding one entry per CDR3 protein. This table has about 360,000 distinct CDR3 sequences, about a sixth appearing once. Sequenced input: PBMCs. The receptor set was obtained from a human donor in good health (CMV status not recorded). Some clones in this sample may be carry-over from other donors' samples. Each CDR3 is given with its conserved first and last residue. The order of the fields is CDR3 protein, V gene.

CDR3 protein: CASSSTTTDTQYF
V gene: TRBV6-2/TRBV6-3

CDR3 protein: CASSYGQKEKLFF
V gene: TRBV6-1

CDR3 protein: CASSALAVNEQFF
V gene: TRBV12-3/TRBV12-4

CDR3 protein: CASSFSGREETQYF
V gene: TRBV7-6

CDR3 protein: CASSVGAGGPVTQYF
V gene: TRBV5-5

CDR3 protein: CSARVGQPDSPLHF
V gene: TRBV20-1

CDR3 protein: CARRTGRNEKLFF
V gene: TRBV30

CDR3 protein: CASTNGGTIYQPQHF
V gene: TRBV12-3/TRBV12-4

CDR3 protein: CASSSTTAIMNTEAFF
V gene: TRBV7-9

CDR3 protein: CASSLSMAEAFF
V gene: TRBV7-2

CDR3 protein: CASSPGQGSRQETQYF
V gene: TRBV7-8